The TCR beta chain described here comes from a study of type 1 and type 2 diabetes patients. Losses at the gene ends were 3 bases for V and 9 bases for J; bases not matched to a gene: 7. The CDR3 runs to 13 residues. From germline, CDR1 is GTSNPN and CDR2 SVGIG (reference sequence). Amplification started from genomic DNA. A primer set of 30 forward and 13 reverse primers amplified the CDR3. TCRdb used MiXCR to reprocess the multiplex PCR reads, holding one entry per CDR3 protein. The table lists about 250,000 distinct CDR3 sequences, roughly 50% of them singletons, with roughly 13% in the top ten. J is TRBJ2-1 and V is TRBV30, with TRBD1 matching 8 bases. Sequencing was done on a sample of peripheral blood mononuclear cells (PBMCs). The origin of this receptor is a man aged 18 to 35 with type 2 diabetes. This CDR3 is CAWRGGQGSEQFF. CDR3 DNA: TGTGCCTGGAGGGGAGGACAGGGCAGTGAGCAGTTCTTC.